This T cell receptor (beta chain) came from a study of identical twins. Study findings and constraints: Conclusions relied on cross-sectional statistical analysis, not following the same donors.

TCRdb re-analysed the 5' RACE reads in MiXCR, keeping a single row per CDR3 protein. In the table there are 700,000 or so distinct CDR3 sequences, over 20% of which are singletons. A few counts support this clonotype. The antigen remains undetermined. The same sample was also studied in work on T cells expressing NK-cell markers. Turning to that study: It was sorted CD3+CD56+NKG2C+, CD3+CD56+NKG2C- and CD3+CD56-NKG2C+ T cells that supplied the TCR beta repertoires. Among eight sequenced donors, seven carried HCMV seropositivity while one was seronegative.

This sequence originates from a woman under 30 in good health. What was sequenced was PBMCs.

CDR3 in amino acids: CAITGTITGELFF. CDR3 nucleotides: TGTGCCATCACCGGGACAATCACCGGGGAGCTGTTTTTT. The rearrangement uses TRBV10-3 and TRBJ2-2; maybe TRBD1 (6 bases). V dropped 7 bases and J dropped 4 bases, with 10 bases sitting between them. Germline lookup yields CDR1 ENHRY and CDR2 SYGVKD. The CDR3 covers 13 residues.